The 10 T cell receptor beta chains below all came from one sample that was sequenced in a study of T cell responses to AZD1222 COVID-19 vaccine. The assay was immunoSEQ multiplex PCR, and TCRdb's table has in-frame clones only and misses some. The sample contains 120,000 to 150,000 clones, around nine tenths of which appear only once. The sample consisted of peripheral blood, taken 28 days after the second AZD1222 dose. The source of these receptors is an adult who received the AZD1222 COVID-19 vaccine.

V gene TRBV28 combines with J gene TRBJ1-2; D is unclear. Trimming pared 8 bases from V and 8 bases from J, leaving 24 bases between. CDR3 length: 15 residues. Germline V lookup: CDR1 MDHEN, CDR2 SYDVKM. The CDR3 spells CASFFSSGSSAGYTF. The CDR3, as DNA: TGTGCCAGCTTTTTTTCTTCCGGATCTAGTGCCGGCTACACCTTC.

The V gene is TRBV11-2, the J gene TRBJ2-7; TRBD1 or TRBD2 may be the D gene (5 bases each). Germline CDR1 reads SGHAT; CDR2 reads FQNNGV. V was clipped by 6 bases and J by 0 bases, with 15 bases between them. The CDR3 consists of 15 residues. The chain's CDR3 is CASSGWDGSSYEQYF. The CDR3 DNA is TGTGCCAGCAGTGGGTGGGACGGCAGCTCCTACGAGCAGTACTTC. Combining the CDR3 with reference TRBV11-2 and TRBJ2-7 gives the whole variable domain EAGVAQSPRYKIIEKRQSVAFWCNPISGHATLYWYQQILGQGPKLLIQFQNNGVVDDSQLPKDRFSAERLKGVDSTLKIQPAKLEDSAVYLCASSGWDGSSYEQYFGPGTRLTVT.

The genes are TRBV9 and TRBJ1-2, with D possibly matching TRBD1 (5 bases). Trimming removed 0 bases at V and 0 bases at J, with 12 bases between. Germline V gene lookup returns CDR1 SGDLS and CDR2 YYNGEE. The CDR3 totals 16 residues. CDR3 sequence reads: CASSVEGTGANYGYTF. The CDR3 DNA sequence: TGTGCCAGCAGCGTAGAAGGGACTGGAGCTAACTATGGCTACACCTTC.

The chain combines TRBV19 with TRBJ2-1; no firm D call. Germline CDR1 and CDR2: LNHDA and SQIVND (reference sequence). This CDR3 comprises 15 residues. V lost 3 bases and J 0 bases, leaving 9 bases between the germline ends. CDR3 coding DNA: TGTGCCAGTAGTATCCGGCGGAGCTCCTACAATGAGCAGTTCTTC. Translation: CASSIRRSSYNEQFF.

The chain joins TRBV2 to TRBJ2-1; 10 bases match TRBD2. The V segment lost 3 bases and the J segment 3 bases; nucleotides outside the gene matches: 5. The CDR3 contains 16 residues. Germline loops: CDR1 SNHLY, CDR2 FYNNEI. For the CDR3, the DNA is TGTGCCAGCAGTGATCCTAGCGGGAGAAGCTACAATGAGCAGTTCTTC. Residues: CASSDPSGRSYNEQFF. Supplemented by reference TRBV2 and TRBJ2-1, the full variable domain reads EPEVTQTPSHQVTQMGQEVILRCVPISNHLYFYWYRQILGQKVEFLVSFYNNEISEKSEIFDDQFSVERPDGSNFTLKIRSTKLEDSAMYFCASSDPSGRSYNEQFFGPGTRLTVL.

The genes are TRBV4-3 and TRBJ1-2, with 9 bases aligning to TRBD1. Germline trimming cut 0 bases from V and 7 bases from J; bases unmatched to any gene: 9. The CDR3 is 16 residues long. Germline assignment: CDR1 LGHNA and CDR2 YSLEER. This chain's CDR3 is CASSQDVGQGGSGYTF. The CDR3 coding sequence is TGCGCCAGCAGCCAAGATGTGGGACAGGGTGGGTCTGGCTACACCTTC.

The CDR3 here is CSVHNTGTGTNNEQFF. For the CDR3, the DNA is TGCAGCGTTCACAATACCGGGACAGGGACCAACAATGAGCAGTTCTTC. The chain uses TRBV29-1 and TRBJ2-1, with 9 bases aligning to TRBD1. V dropped 5 bases and J dropped 5; count of bases not matched to a gene: 13. Germline CDR1 SQVTM, CDR2 ANQGSEA. The CDR3 extends over 16 amino acids.

This clone has only a few counts. This chain links TRBV6-4 with TRBJ2-3; D is unclear. CDR3 length equals 13 residues. The germline V gene encodes CDR1 MRHNA and CDR2 SNTAGT. V lost 4 bases to trimming and J lost 0 bases, with 5 bases between them. The CDR3 DNA reads TGTGCCAGCAGTGGGGTTAGCACAGATACGCAGTATTTT. As protein: CASSGVSTDTQYF.

V is TRBV5-1 and J is TRBJ2-2; 7 positions agree with TRBD1. Losses at the gene ends were 4 bases for V and 7 bases for J; bases not matched to a gene: 10. CDR1 is SGHRS, CDR2 YFSETQ, per germline. There are 15 residues in the CDR3. CDR3 DNA sequence: TGCGCCAGCAGCGTGACAGGGTTCTCAGGCGGGGAGCTGTTTTTT. Translated, it gives CASSVTGFSGGELFF.

The rearrangement links TRBV10-3 to TRBJ2-1; a weak D match, TRBD2 (6 bases). Trimming removed 4 bases from V and 5 bases from J, with 12 bases in between. This CDR3 contains 14 residues. CDR1 and CDR2 from the germline V gene are ENHRY and SYGVKD. CDR3 nucleotides: TGTGCCATCAGTGCCCCGACTAGAGACAATGAGCAGTTCTTC. Translated: CAISAPTRDNEQFF.